This T cell receptor beta chain originates from a study of blood T cell repertoires in COVID-19. Study details: Samples representing acute and convalescent COVID-19 were sourced from the United States, Italy and Spain.

Original data processing: Reference gene primer amplification gave nucleated cell count estimates. The protocol was immunoSEQ multiplex PCR, while the TCRdb copy is restricted to in-frame clones and leaves out a portion. V and J calls and clone size follow that table, whereas D and trimming were derived from the DNA. In the table there are fewer than 20,000 clones, approximately 80% of which are singletons. V shed 0 bases and J shed 7 bases, with 8 bases lying between them. The germline gives CDR1 SGHRS, CDR2 YFSETQ. The CDR3 covers 13 residues. This clone has a single count. This TCR came from a woman in her 70s with active COVID-19. The V call is TRBV5-1, the J call TRBJ2-4; the D gene is possibly TRBD2 (5 bases). The specimen was peripheral blood. CDR3 coding DNA: TGCGCCAGCAGCTTGGACGGCGGGAACATTCAGTACTTC. As protein: CASSLDGGNIQYF.